These 12 T cell receptor beta chains came from one sample sequenced in a study of cytomegalovirus exposure and HLA in healthy donors (TCRdb year 2017). The library was made by the immunoSEQ multiplex PCR assay. A mixture of 60 forward primers for TCR Vbeta segments and 13 reverse primers for TCR Jbeta segments was used in the multiplex PCR. The immuneACCESS repertoire file appears here via TCRdb, limited to in-frame rearrangements. These files lack a portion of the clones; in checked studies, under half of the deficit traces to unresolved V genes, and the cause of the others is not known. The sample table holds approximately 290,000 clones, of which about four fifths were seen once. Around 0.33% of the sample is in the top ten clones. Material: PBMCs. These receptors were obtained from a girl aged 2 to 10 in good health and CMV-seronegative.

The gene calls are TRBV6-5 and TRBJ2-1; 8 bases map to TRBD2. V dropped 6 bases and J dropped 7; count of bases not matched to a gene: 11. Germline assignment: CDR1 MNHEY and CDR2 SVGAGI. The CDR3 is 15 amino acids. In nucleotides, the CDR3 is TGTGCCAGCAGCCCCAAACGGGGGGGCGGGAATGAGCAGTTCTTC. This translates into CASSPKRGGGNEQFF.

The gene calls are TRBV4-1 and TRBJ2-1; possible D gene TRBD1, 7 bases. In germline, CDR1 is MGHRA, CDR2 YSYEKL. V lost 4 bases and J 5 bases, leaving 18 bases between the germline ends. CDR3 length: 16 residues. The CDR3 region is CASSPKGGQFNNEQFF. The DNA of the CDR3 is TGCGCCAGCAGCCCGAAGGGGGGACAGTTCAACAATGAGCAGTTCTTC.

This clone was seen more than once but under ten times. The chain links TRBV7-2 to TRBJ2-3; TRBD2 aligns across 8 bases. CDR1 is SGHTA and CDR2 is FQGNSA in the germline V gene. CDR3 size: 15 residues. The J segment lost 4 bases and the V segment lost 5 bases, leaving 8 bases of the junction unmatched. The CDR3 DNA is TGTGCCAGCAGCAGAAGGGTTAGCGGGGCAGATACGCAGTATTTT. Its translation is CASSRRVSGADTQYF.

This chain connects TRBV5-1 to TRBJ2-3, with TRBD1 as a possible D gene (6 bases). The CDR3 sequence is 16 residues long. Trimming stripped 1 base from V and 3 bases from J, with 15 bases between. In germline, CDR1 is SGHRS, CDR2 YFSETQ. CDR3 sequence (DNA): TGCGCCAGCAGCTTGCAGGGGCAGTCGGGGACAGATACGCAGTATTTT. This gives the protein CASSLQGQSGTDTQYF. Drawing the rest from reference TRBV5-1 and TRBJ2-3, the complete variable domain is KAGVTQTPRYLIKTRGQQVTLSCSPISGHRSVSWYQQTPGQGLQFLFEYFSETQRNKGNFPGRFSGRQFSNSRSEMNVSTLELGDSALYLCASSLQGQSGTDTQYFGPGTRLTVL.

The chain employs TRBV7-3 and TRBJ2-3; 7 bases line up with TRBD2. Germline V lookup: CDR1 SGHTA, CDR2 FQGTGA. The CDR3 totals 15 residues. Trimming at V came to 1 base and at J to 0 bases, leaving 1 base not matched to a gene. This CDR3 is CASSLSSGSTDTQYF. In DNA form, the CDR3 reads TGTGCCAGCAGCTTAAGTAGCGGGAGCACAGATACGCAGTATTTT. The full variable domain, its missing parts supplied by reference TRBV7-3 and TRBJ2-3, is GAGVSQTPSNKVTEKGKYVELRCDPISGHTALYWYRQSLGQGPEFLIYFQGTGAADDSGLPNDRFFAVRPEGSVSTLKIQRTERGDSAVYLCASSLSSGSTDTQYFGPGTRLTVL.

The chain recombines TRBV19 with TRBJ2-1, with TRBD2 identical over 10 bases. Germline-derived CDR1 and CDR2 are LNHDA and SQIVND (reference sequence). This CDR3 is built from 14 residues. Losses at the gene ends were 6 bases for V and 7 bases for J; bases not matched to a gene: 6. For the CDR3, the DNA is TGTGCCAGTAGCTTAGCGGGAGGTTGGAATGAGCAGTTCTTC. It yields the protein CASSLAGGWNEQFF.

This clone was counted a single time. This chain uses TRBV7-8 with TRBJ2-7; 9 nucleotides match TRBD2. The CDR3 has 16 residues. Trimming cost V 3 bases and J 2 bases; bases outside gene matches: 8. Germline values: CDR1 SGHVS, CDR2 FQNEAQ. CDR3 sequence reads: CASSLLAGTAAYEQYF. The CDR3 coding sequence is TGTGCCAGCAGCTTGCTAGCGGGAACTGCGGCCTACGAGCAGTACTTC.

J is TRBJ2-3 and V is TRBV7-3; 7 bases align to TRBD2. Looked up from germline, CDR1 is SGHTA and CDR2 is FQGTGA. The CDR3 has 15 amino acids. V was clipped by 7 bases and J by 1 base; unmatched bases: 8. The DNA of the CDR3 is TGTGCCAGCACCTGGGGCGGGGGACGCACAGATACGCAGTATTTT. It yields the protein CASTWGGGRTDTQYF.

The chain employs TRBV7-3 and TRBJ2-3, with D possibly being TRBD2 (7 bases). This CDR3 region has 17 residues. Germline-derived CDR1 and CDR2 are SGHTA and FQGTGA. Trimming left V 5 bases short and J 2 bases short, with 20 bases between. The CDR3 DNA follows: TGTGCCAGCAGCCGAAACGGGGGCGGGGGCGTCACAGATACGCAGTATTTT. This translates into CASSRNGGGGVTDTQYF.

The V and J genes are TRBV2 and TRBJ1-1; D is uncertain. In germline, CDR1 is SNHLY, CDR2 FYNNEI. The length of the CDR3 is 15 residues. V lost 8 bases and J lost 0, with 16 bases in between. CDR3 DNA: TGTGCCAGCCAGGAGCGGTACCGGATGAACACTGAAGCTTTCTTT. Its protein product is CASQERYRMNTEAFF.

The V call is TRBV7-2, the J call TRBJ2-5, with D maybe TRBD2 (5 bases). Trimming removed 2 bases from V and 4 bases from J, with 11 bases in between. This CDR3 spans 14 amino acids. Germline V gene sequence: CDR1 SGHTA, CDR2 FQGNSA. The DNA of the CDR3 is TGTGCCAGCAGCTTAAGACGGGGTGGAGAGACCCAGTACTTC. Protein product: CASSLRRGGETQYF.

V usage is TRBV9 and J usage is TRBJ1-1, with 8 bases identical to TRBD1. The J segment lost 1 base and the V segment lost 7 bases, leaving 12 bases of the junction unmatched. The germline gives CDR1 SGDLS, CDR2 YYNGEE. The CDR3 extends over 16 amino acids. The DNA of the CDR3 is TGTGCCAGCTCCCTAGTTGACAGGGGCTCGAACACTGAAGCTTTCTTT. It yields the protein CASSLVDRGSNTEAFF. The whole variable domain, filled in from reference TRBV9 and TRBJ1-1, reads DSGVTQTPKHLITATGQRVTLRCSPRSGDLSVYWYQQSLDQGLQFLIQYYNGEERAKGNILERFSAQQFPDLHSELNLSSLELGDSALYFCASSLVDRGSNTEAFFGQGTRLTVV.